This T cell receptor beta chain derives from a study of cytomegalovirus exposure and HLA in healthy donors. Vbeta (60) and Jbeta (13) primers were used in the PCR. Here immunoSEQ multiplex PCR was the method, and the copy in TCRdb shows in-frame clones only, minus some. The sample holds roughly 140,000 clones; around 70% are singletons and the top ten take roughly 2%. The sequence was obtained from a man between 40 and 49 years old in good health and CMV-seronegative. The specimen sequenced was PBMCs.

The CDR3 DNA sequence: TGTGCCAGCAGCTTATCTCAGGACTTCTACGAGCAGTACTTC. Protein product: CASSLSQDFYEQYF. The chain couples TRBV7-9 to TRBJ2-7; a weak D match, TRBD2 (5 bases). The germline gives CDR1 SEHNR, CDR2 FQNEAQ (reference sequence). V was pared by 2 bases and J by 3 bases, with 11 bases between. The CDR3 is 14 amino acids.